This TCR beta chain was recorded in a study of cytomegalovirus exposure and HLA in healthy donors. This CDR3 comprises 15 residues. V was clipped by 4 bases and J by 5 bases; unmatched bases: 8. Germline-derived CDR1 and CDR2 are SEHNR and FQNEAQ (reference sequence). PCR primers comprised 60 Vbeta and 13 Jbeta primers. Assay used: immunoSEQ multiplex PCR; TCRdb lists only in-frame clones, some missing. Among fewer than 100,000 clones, over 70% were seen once, and the ten largest hold 1.1%. This clone has a single count. The receptor's source is a male donor in good health and CMV-seronegative. V usage is TRBV7-9 and J usage is TRBJ2-5, with 9 bases fitting TRBD1. Material for sequencing was PBMCs. CDR3 coding DNA: TGTGCCAGCAGCTATACGGGACAGGGAGGCGAGACCCAGTACTTC. It encodes CASSYTGQGGETQYF.